This T cell receptor (beta chain) was sequenced during a study of T-cell reconstitution after alpha-beta-depleted transplantation in children. General observations from the study: Alpha-beta T cells about two months after transplant reportedly derived from several hundred expanded graft clones.

The library targeted TCRbeta and was prepared with unique molecular identifiers. TCRdb reanalysed the PCR reads using MiXCR and keeps one entry per CDR3 protein. Found here are roughly 790,000 distinct CDR3 sequences, roughly 15% of them singletons; the top ten hold just under 5%. This clonotype has only a few counts. Its antigen is still unknown. V lost 4 bases to trimming and J lost 6 bases, with 11 bases between them. The CDR3 covers 14 residues. The germline V gene encodes CDR1 SGHRS and CDR2 YFSETQ. This receptor was obtained from a male patient between 5 and 17 years old who had a stem cell transplant for acute lymphoblastic leukemia, so the T cells may come from the graft donor. Sequences were derived from PBMCs, mostly from graft donor cells, sampled 360 days after TCRalphabeta/CD19-depleted stem cell transplant. The chain is built from TRBV5-1 and TRBJ1-6, with a weak D call TRBD1 (5 bases). The DNA of the CDR3 is TGCGCCAGCAGCCCCGGGGCTCCTAATTCACCCCTCCACTTT. Protein sequence: CASSPGAPNSPLHF.